This is a list of T cell receptor beta chains from one sample in a study of T cell repertoires in cytomegalovirus infection. The antigens of these receptors remain unknown. TCRdb re-called the reads with MiXCR, one entry per CDR3 protein. The sample includes about 8,000 distinct CDR3 sequences, approximately 60% seen only once; the top ten take 55% to 80%. Sequencing was done on a sample of PBMCs, sequenced either directly or after in vitro stimulation (not recorded which). Source of these receptors: a human donor in good health (CMV status not recorded). Some clones in this sample may be carry-over from other donors' samples. The CDR3 runs from the conserved cysteine through the conserved F or W. The D gene is left open where the match is weak. Clone size is given for some rows only: seen once, a few or many times, or a class if the clone is expanded.

d_call | j_call | clone_size | cdr3_length | v_call | cdr3_aa | cdr3_nt
TRBD1 | TRBJ2-7 | NA | 17 | TRBV6-6 | CASSYYKHGTGWDEQYF | TGTGCCAGCAGTTACTATAAACACGGGACAGGGTGGGACGAGCAGTACTTC
NA | TRBJ2-6 | NA | 15 | TRBV7-3 | CASSFQGSGANVLTF | TGTGCCAGCAGCTTCCAGGGGTCTGGGGCCAACGTCCTGACTTTC
NA | TRBJ1-5 | NA | 13 | TRBV6-5 | CASRRQGNQPQHF | TGTGCCAGCAGACGACAGGGCAATCAGCCCCAGCATTTT
TRBD2 | TRBJ2-5 | once | 14 | TRBV6-5 | CASVNGGATETRYF | TGTGCCAGCGTGAACGGGGGGGCAACAGAGACCCGTTACTTC
NA | TRBJ1-6 | NA | 14 | TRBV2 | CASSFGDTDSPLHF | TGTGCCAGCAGTTTTGGGGACACCGATTCACCCCTCCACTTT
TRBD2 | TRBJ2-2 | NA | 13 | TRBV10-3 | CAGERENTGELFF | TGTGCCGGGGAGCGGGAAAACACCGGGGAGCTGTTTTTT
NA | TRBJ2-7 | NA | 15 | TRBV19 | CASSIPGVLVGEQYF | TGTGCCAGTAGTATACCGGGAGTGCTTGTAGGCGAGCAGTACTTC
NA | TRBJ2-7 | once | 15 | TRBV7-9 | CASSSWEIGFDEQYF | TGTGCCAGCAGCTCCTGGGAAATCGGTTTCGACGAGCAGTACTTC
NA | TRBJ2-1 | NA | 15 | TRBV7-6 | CASSSVTGPYNEQFF | TGTGCCAGCAGCTCCGTGACAGGTCCTTACAATGAGCAGTTCTTC
NA | TRBJ2-3 | NA | 12 | TRBV7-2 | CASSLGRGTQYF | TGTGCCAGCAGCTTAGGGCGGGGTACGCAGTATTTT
NA | TRBJ2-1 | NA | 14 | TRBV10-3 | CAISQRQSEDEQFF | TGTGCCATCAGCCAAAGACAGTCCGAGGATGAGCAGTTCTTC
NA | TRBJ1-1 | NA | 14 | TRBV6-1 | CASRETGPNNAAFF | TGTGCCAGCAGAGAAACAGGGCCGAACAATGCAGCTTTCTTT
TRBD2 | TRBJ2-7 | NA | 18 | TRBV4-2 | CASSQPSASGMPSYEQYF | TGTGCCAGCAGCCAACCATCGGCCAGCGGGATGCCCTCATACGAGCAGTACTTC
NA | TRBJ2-1 | NA | 16 | TRBV7-9 | CAISLLGISTYKEQLF | TGTGCCATCAGCTTGTTGGGAATATCCACCTACAAGGAGCAGTTATTT
TRBD1 | TRBJ2-1 | NA | 16 | TRBV7-4 | CASSFSGTGDYNEQFF | TGTGCCAGCAGCTTCTCCGGGACAGGGGACTACAATGAGCAGTTCTTC